A single T cell receptor (beta chain) is shown here with its context. Its antigen is undetermined. Each CDR3 protein is one row after TCRdb ran MiXCR on the 5' RACE reads. Of 200,000 to 250,000 distinct CDR3 sequences listed, about 27% are singletons. The V gene lost 3 bases and the J gene lost 3 bases, with 7 bases spanning the gap. Germline V gives CDR1 ENHRY, CDR2 SYGVKD. This CDR3 contains 13 residues. This sample stems from a study of T-cell memory formation after mild COVID-19. In the study overall: Clusters of TCRs were largely donor specific. Findings of the study overall: Memory sampled before infection contained some responding clones, suggesting cross-reactive memory joined.

This receptor was obtained from an adult woman who had mild COVID-19 (a few samples of this study predate the infection). Cell type and time point are not known. Input material: PBMCs or a T cell subset sorted from them (not recorded which). The chain couples TRBV10-3 to TRBJ2-3; D gene unclear. The CDR3 DNA is TGTGCCATCAGTGAATGGGCTACAGATACGCAGTATTTT. Its protein product is CAISEWATDTQYF.